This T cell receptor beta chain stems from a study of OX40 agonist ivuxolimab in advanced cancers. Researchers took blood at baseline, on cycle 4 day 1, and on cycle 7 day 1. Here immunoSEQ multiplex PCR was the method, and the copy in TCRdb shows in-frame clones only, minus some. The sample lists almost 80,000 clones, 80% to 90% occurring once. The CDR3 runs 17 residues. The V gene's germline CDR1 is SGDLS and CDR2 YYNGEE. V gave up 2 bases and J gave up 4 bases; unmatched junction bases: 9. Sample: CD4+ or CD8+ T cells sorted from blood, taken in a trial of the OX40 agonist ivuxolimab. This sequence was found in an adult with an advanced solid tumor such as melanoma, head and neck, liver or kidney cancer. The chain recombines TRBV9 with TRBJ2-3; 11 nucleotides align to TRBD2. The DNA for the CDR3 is TGTGCCAGCAGCGTTCGACTAGCGGGGATAAGCGCAGATACGCAGTATTTT. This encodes CASSVRLAGISADTQYF. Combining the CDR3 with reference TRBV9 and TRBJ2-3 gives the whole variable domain DSGVTQTPKHLITATGQRVTLRCSPRSGDLSVYWYQQSLDQGLQFLIQYYNGEERAKGNILERFSAQQFPDLHSELNLSSLELGDSALYFCASSVRLAGISADTQYFGPGTRLTVL.